This T cell receptor (beta chain) is drawn from a study of read filtering for tumor transcriptome and immune sequencing. For the study at large: Roughly 8 patients were R-ISS I, 16 were R-ISS II, 6 or 7 were R-ISS III. IR-seq gave about 4 to 10.27 million TCR reads per sample; RNA-seq gave about 75 to 1,300.

This clonotype was recorded only once. Its specificity is not known. A much bigger clone sits one base away, suggesting this may be a read error. Whole-study results and caveats: IR-seq and RNA-seq agreed better without single-read clonotypes.

Looked up from germline, CDR1 is SGHDN and CDR2 is FVKESK. This CDR3 comprises 16 residues. V gave up 1 base and J gave up 2 bases, with 14 bases separating them. This library used roughly 400 ng RNA and molecular barcoded adaptors spanning alpha/delta and beta/gamma chains. TCRdb redid the calling of the reads with MiXCR, one entry per CDR3 protein. Of roughly 56,000 distinct CDR3 sequences listed, nearly 20% were seen once; the top ten hold over 11%. The receptor was derived from a donor aged 40 or over with multiple myeloma. The sample taken for sequencing was a population of CD138-negative cells sorted from bone marrow. This sequence joins TRBV14 and TRBJ1-2; D not certain. The CDR3 loop is CASSQGSNNRNYGYTF. The CDR3 DNA reads TGTGCCAGCAGCCAAGGGTCGAATAACAGAAACTATGGCTACACCTTC. Full variable domain (rest looked up from reference TRBV14 and TRBJ1-2): EAGVTQFPSHSVIEKGQTVTLRCDPISGHDNLYWYRRVMGKEIKFLLHFVKESKQDESGMPNNRFLAERTGGTYSTLKVQPAELEDSGVYFCASSQGSNNRNYGYTFGSGTRLTVV.